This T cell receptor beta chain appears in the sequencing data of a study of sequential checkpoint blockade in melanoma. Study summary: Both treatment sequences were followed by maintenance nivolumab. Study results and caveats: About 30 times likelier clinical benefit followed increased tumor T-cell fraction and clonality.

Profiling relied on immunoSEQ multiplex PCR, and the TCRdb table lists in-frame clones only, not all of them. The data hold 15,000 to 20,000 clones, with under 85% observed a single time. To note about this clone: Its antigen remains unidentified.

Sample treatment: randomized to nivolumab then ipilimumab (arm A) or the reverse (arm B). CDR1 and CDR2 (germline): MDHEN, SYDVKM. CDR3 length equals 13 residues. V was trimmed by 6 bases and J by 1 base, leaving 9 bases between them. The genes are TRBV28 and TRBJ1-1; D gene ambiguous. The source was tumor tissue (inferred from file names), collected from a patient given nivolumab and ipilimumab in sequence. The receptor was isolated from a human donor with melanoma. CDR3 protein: CASRALGNTEAFF. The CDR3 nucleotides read TGTGCCAGCAGGGCCCTCGGGAACACTGAAGCTTTCTTT. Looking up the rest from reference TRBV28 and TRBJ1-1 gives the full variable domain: DVKVTQSSRYLVKRTGEKVFLECVQDMDHENMFWYRQDPGLGLRLIYFSYDVKMKEKGDIPEGYSVSREKKERFSLILESASTNQTSMYLCASRALGNTEAFFGQGTRLTVV.